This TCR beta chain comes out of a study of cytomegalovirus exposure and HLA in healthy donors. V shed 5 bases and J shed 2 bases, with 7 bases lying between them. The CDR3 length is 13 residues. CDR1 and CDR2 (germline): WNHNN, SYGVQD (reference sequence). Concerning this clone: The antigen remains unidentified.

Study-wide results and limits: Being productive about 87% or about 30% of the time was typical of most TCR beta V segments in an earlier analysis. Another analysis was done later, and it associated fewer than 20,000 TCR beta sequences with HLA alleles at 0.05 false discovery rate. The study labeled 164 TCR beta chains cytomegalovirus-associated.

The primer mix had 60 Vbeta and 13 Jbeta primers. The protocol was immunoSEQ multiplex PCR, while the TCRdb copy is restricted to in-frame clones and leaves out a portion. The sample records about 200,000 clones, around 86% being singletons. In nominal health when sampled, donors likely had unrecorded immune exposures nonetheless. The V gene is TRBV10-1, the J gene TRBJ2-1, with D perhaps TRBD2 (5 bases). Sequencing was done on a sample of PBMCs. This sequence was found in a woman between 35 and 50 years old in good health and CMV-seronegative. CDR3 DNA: TGCGCCAGCAGTCCCGGGACCTACAATGAGCAGTTCTTC. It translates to CASSPGTYNEQFF.